This TCR beta chain is drawn from a study of T cells in localized non-small cell lung cancer. Study results and caveats: Appearance in adjacent lung was seen for a median around 55 of the top 100 tumor clones.

J gave up 3 bases and V 3 bases, and 5 bases lay outside the gene matches. This CDR3 spans 15 amino acids. Germline V lookup: CDR1 SNHLY, CDR2 FYNNEI. On this clone itself: Antigen specificity is unknown.

Here immunoSEQ multiplex PCR was the method, and the copy in TCRdb shows in-frame clones only, minus some. This sample has 53,000 or so clones, with approximately 80% found just once. V usage is TRBV2 and J usage is TRBJ2-3, with 8 bases fitting TRBD2. The TCR was taken from a man between 40 and 75 years old with stage III lung adenocarcinoma. The specimen comprised peripheral blood mononuclear cells, sampled before any cancer treatment. CDR3 DNA sequence: TGTGCCAGCAGTGAGGGGGCGGGGGGTACAGATACGCAGTATTTT. It is translated as CASSEGAGGTDTQYF.